Given below is one T cell receptor (beta chain) in context. This clonotype was detected ten times or more. Its antigen remains unidentified. Per-base quality was not reported, and no clone a single base away is much larger than it. The data are from a study of Graves' ophthalmopathy and Graves' hyperthyroidism (dated by TCRdb to the late 2010s). Background on the whole study: Peripheral blood was collected at initial diagnosis, before any treatment. For training and testing, the roughly 93 patients in the discovery cohort were randomly divided in a 7:3 ratio. In about six hyperthyroidism patients, the T-cell repertoires found in thyroid tissue were compared with those found in blood. To tell Graves' ophthalmopathy apart from Graves' hyperthyroidism, and to predict which patients would progress to ophthalmopathy, the study relied on TCR beta repertoire signatures. After sampling, hyperthyroidism patients received methimazole starting at 30 mg daily, and ophthalmopathy patients received high-dose intravenous methylprednisolone. For independent validation, a separate cohort was made up of 18 hyperthyroidism patients plus 17 patients who later progressed from hyperthyroidism to ophthalmopathy. A discovery set of more than 90 patients (43 ophthalmopathy, approximately 58 stable hyperthyroidism) was enrolled to explore V-J signatures distinguishing ophthalmopathy from hyperthyroidism. In total, under 150 blood samples were TCR-sequenced: fewer than 50 ophthalmopathy, approximately 80 hyperthyroidism and approximately 17 hyperthyroidism-to-ophthalmopathy patients. The full study reports these points: In validation, the model predicted ophthalmopathy progression with 55% to 71% sensitivity and 72.22% specificity; some 13 predicted patients were CT-confirmed with GO in a median of roughly 6.8 months. Among expanded thyroid clonotypes with frequency above 0.001, most also showed up in blood, which suggests that blood repertoires may reflect the thyroid immune response. In cross-validation, the 13-signature model distinguished ophthalmopathy from stable hyperthyroidism with just over 85% sensitivity and 81.08% specificity, and in the test set the corresponding values were about 80% and 75%. Sample size was not predetermined statistically, and investigators were not blinded to group allocation.

According to the germline V gene, CDR1 reads SGHDN and CDR2 reads FVKESK. Clipping removes 1 base from V and 0 bases from J, with 13 as the unmatched junction base count. Counted from cysteine to phenylalanine, this CDR3 has 20 amino acids. Only CDR3 DNA remains: 60 bases, in frame from the first base. The ophthalmopathy patients had moderately to severely active disease, with a Clinical Activity Score of 3 or higher, a NOSPECS grade of 4 or higher, and a disease duration of less than 3 months. Anyone with other autoimmune diseases, uncontrolled infections, pregnancy or lactation was excluded from the study. Clinical symptoms, serum thyroxine, TRAb, thyroid ultrasound and orbital computed tomography formed the basis of the diagnosis. PBMCs were isolated from about 10 ml of fresh peripheral blood by Ficoll-Paque density gradient centrifugation. Total RNA was extracted using Trizol reagent, and RNA quality was checked on an Agilent 2100 Bioanalyzer.

For repertoire sequencing, the TCR beta CDR3 regions were amplified from RNA transcripts. The first round of RT-PCR was done with HTBI primers and the Qiagen OneStep RT-PCR kit, and was followed by a second round of multiplex PCR, then size selection and purification. Sequencing of the libraries was carried out on an Illumina HiSeq2000 in paired-end mode with 100 bp reads. Per the original workflow: SOAPnuke was used to process the reads, throwing out any read that had adapters, had uncalled bases, had a mean Phred below 15, or lacked an exact constant-primer or identifier match. High-quality paired reads were merged with COPE v1.2.5. Each unique nucleotide sequence was defined as a clonotype, and clonotypes were aligned to IMGT TRB V, D and J references with MiTCR v1.1. The analysis was limited to V-J combinations with a frequency above 0.0001, which together covered 99.2% of repertoires. A TCR clonal expansion and chaos score per V-J combination was defined as the ratio of F50 clonal expansion to chaos observed in the TCRdist matrix. Features were reduced by Welch's t-statistics and random forest to around 14 V-J combinations, which fed a naive Bayes classifier. The Morisita-Horn index was used to measure how similar the thyroid and blood repertoires were. The public sequencing data were trimmed at Q25 with fastp and processed into clonotypes with MiXCR by TCRdb, which kept only in-frame beta chains. Each entry merges the rows of one CDR3 protein and shows their most common DNA and genes. The V and J calls come from TCRdb's annotation, not from the publication. This sample lists roughly 480,000 distinct CDR3 sequences; under 15% were detected once. 8% to 10% of the sample is held by the ten biggest clonotypes.

The sequencing sample was made of blood. The sequence is built from TRBV14 and TRBJ2-2; TRBD2 fits 8 bases in the junction. The receptor was isolated from a woman in her 30s with Graves' ophthalmopathy. Donor details come from another sample of the same person, matched by shared clones. The CDR3 amino acid sequence is: CASSQVPGLELGTNTGELFF. The DNA is as follows: TGTGCCAGCAGCCAAGTACCGGGACTAGAATTGGGGACGAACACCGGGGAGCTGTTTTTT. This CDR3, with the reference TRBV14 and TRBJ2-2 proteins standing in past its ends, gives the full variable domain EAGVTQFPSHSVIEKGQTVTLRCDPISGHDNLYWYRRVMGKEIKFLLHFVKESKQDESGMPNNRFLAERTGGTYSTLKVQPAELEDSGVYFCASSQVPGLELGTNTGELFFGEGSRLTVL.